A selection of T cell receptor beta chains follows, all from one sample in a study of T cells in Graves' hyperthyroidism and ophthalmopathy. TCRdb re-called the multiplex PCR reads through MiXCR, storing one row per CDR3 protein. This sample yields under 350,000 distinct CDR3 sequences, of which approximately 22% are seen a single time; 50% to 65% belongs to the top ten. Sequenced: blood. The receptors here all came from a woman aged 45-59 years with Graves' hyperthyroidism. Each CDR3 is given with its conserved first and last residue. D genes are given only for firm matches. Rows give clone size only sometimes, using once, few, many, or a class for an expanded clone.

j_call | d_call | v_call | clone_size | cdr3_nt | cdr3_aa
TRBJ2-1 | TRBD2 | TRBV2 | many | TGTGCCAGCAGTGATCTTGGCGGGAGGGCCGAAGAGCAGTTCTTC | CASSDLGGRAEEQFF
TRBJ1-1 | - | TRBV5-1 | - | TGCGCCAGCAGACAGGGTAGGGGTGAAGCTTTCTTT | CASRQGRGEAFF
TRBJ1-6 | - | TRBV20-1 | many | TGCAGTGCTAGAGCCCCGGGTGGTGGGAGTTCACCCCTCCACTTT | CSARAPGGGSSPLHF
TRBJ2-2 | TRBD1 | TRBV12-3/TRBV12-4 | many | TGTGCCAGCAAACGGGACAGGGTGGCAACCGGGGAGCTGTTTTTT | CASKRDRVATGELFF
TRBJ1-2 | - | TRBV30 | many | TGTGCCTGGAGTGTCGGTGGAGCTAACTATGGCTACACCTTC | CAWSVGGANYGYTF
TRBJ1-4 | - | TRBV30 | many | TGTGCCTGGAGTGTACGGAGGGCGCAGGAAAAACTGTTTTTT | CAWSVRRAQEKLFF
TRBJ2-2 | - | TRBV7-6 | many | TGTGCCAGCAGCTCTGTACAGGGTGGCACCGGGGAGCTGTTTTTT | CASSSVQGGTGELFF
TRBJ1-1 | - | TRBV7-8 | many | TGTGCCAGCAGCTTCCTCAGGGTCCAGAACACTGAAGCTTTCTTT | CASSFLRVQNTEAFF
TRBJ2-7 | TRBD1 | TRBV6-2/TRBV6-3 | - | TGTGCCAGCAGTTACTCAATGGGACAGGGGGCGGTTGAGCAGTACTTC | CASSYSMGQGAVEQYF
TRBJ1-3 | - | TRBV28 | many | TGTGCCAGCATCCGGGGGTCCGCCGGAAACACCATATATTTT | CASIRGSAGNTIYF
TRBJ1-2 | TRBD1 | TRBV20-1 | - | TGCAGTGCTAATCGACAGGGGGCCGGTGGCTACACCTTC | CSANRQGAGGYTF
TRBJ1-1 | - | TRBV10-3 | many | TGTGCCGTCGGACAGTCCAACACTGAAGCTTTCTTT | CAVGQSNTEAFF
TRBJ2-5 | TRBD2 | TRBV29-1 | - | TGCAGCCCCCGACTAGCGGGAGAGACCCAGTACTTC | CSPRLAGETQYF
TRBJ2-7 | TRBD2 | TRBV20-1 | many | TGCAGTGCTACCGGGACTAGCGGGGCTACCTACGAGCAGTACTTC | CSATGTSGATYEQYF
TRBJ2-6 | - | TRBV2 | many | TGTGCCAGCAGACGGGAGTCTGGGGCCAACGTCCTGACTTTC | CASRRESGANVLTF
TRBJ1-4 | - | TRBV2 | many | TGTGCCAGCAGTACACAGGGTGAAAAACTGTTTTTT | CASSTQGEKLFF
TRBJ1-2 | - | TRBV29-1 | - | TGCAGCGCGGTTTCGGGTGACTATGGCTACACCTTC | CSAVSGDYGYTF
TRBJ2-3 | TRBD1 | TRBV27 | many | TGTGCCAGCAGACACTGGACAGGGGGAGATACGCAGTATTTT | CASRHWTGGDTQYF
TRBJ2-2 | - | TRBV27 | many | TGTGCCAGCAGTTTATACGGGCAGCAAAAGGCCGGGGAGCTGTTTTTT | CASSLYGQQKAGELFF
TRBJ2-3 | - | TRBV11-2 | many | TGTGCCAGCAGCTTAGCGGGGGCGAGCACAGATACGCAGTATTTT | CASSLAGASTDTQYF
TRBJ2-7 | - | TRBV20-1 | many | TGCAGTGCTAGCCCCGGACAGTACTACGAGCAGTACTTC | CSASPGQYYEQYF
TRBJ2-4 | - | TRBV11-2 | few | TGTACCAGCAGCAAAATTTCGGGGCAAAACATTCAGTACTTC | CTSSKISGQNIQYF
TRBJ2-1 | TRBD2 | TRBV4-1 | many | TGCGCCAGCAGCCAAAGGGCGGGAGGGGACAATGAGCAGTTCTTC | CASSQRAGGDNEQFF
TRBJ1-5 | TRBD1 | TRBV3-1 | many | TGTGCCAGCAGCCAAGACCTAACAGGGGTTCAGCCCCAGCATTTT | CASSQDLTGVQPQHF
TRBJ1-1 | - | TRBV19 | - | TGTGCCAGCAACTGGGGGCGGAACACTGAAGCTTTCTTT | CASNWGRNTEAFF
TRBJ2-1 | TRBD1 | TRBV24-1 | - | TGTGCCACCAGCACATCCGGGACAGGGAAGAATGAGCAGTTCTTC | CATSTSGTGKNEQFF
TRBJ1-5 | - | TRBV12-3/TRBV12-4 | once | TGTGCCAGCAGTTCCCGGGACATCAATCAGCCCCAGCATTTT | CASSSRDINQPQHF